This T cell receptor beta chain is drawn from a study of CD8 T cells in ankylosing spondylitis. Study-wide points: There was a TCR beta motif, made of several highly homologous variants, that appeared characteristic of ankylosing spondylitis blood.

V lost 3 bases, J lost 8 bases, and 13 bases lay in between. This CDR3 has 13 amino acids. In TCRdb, the 5' RACE reads were re-called with MiXCR into one record per CDR3 protein. The table lists 670,000 or so distinct CDR3 sequences, 15% to 20% of them singletons. In its sample, this clonotype was seen many times. The antigen is undetermined. Input material: blood, either unsorted or a sorted T cell fraction (not recorded which). The chain links TRBV12-3 or TRBV12-4 to TRBJ1-2; D is ambiguous. The origin of this receptor is a male donor with ankylosing spondylitis. The CDR3 nucleotides read TGTGCCAGCAGTTTCGGCTTTCGTCAGGGCTACACCTTC. Residues: CASSFGFRQGYTF.